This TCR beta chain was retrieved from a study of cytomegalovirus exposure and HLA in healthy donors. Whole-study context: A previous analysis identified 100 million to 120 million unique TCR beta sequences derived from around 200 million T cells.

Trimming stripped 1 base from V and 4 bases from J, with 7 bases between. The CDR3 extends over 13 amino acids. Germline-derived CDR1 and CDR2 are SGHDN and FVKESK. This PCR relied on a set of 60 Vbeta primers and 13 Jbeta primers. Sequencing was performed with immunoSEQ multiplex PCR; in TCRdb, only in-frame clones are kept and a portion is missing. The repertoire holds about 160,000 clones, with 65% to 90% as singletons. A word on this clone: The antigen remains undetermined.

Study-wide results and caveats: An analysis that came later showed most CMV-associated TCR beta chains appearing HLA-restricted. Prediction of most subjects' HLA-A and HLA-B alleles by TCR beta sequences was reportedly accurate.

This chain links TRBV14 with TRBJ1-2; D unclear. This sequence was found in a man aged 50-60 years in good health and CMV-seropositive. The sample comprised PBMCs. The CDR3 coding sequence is TGTGCCAGCAGCCAAGTTGGCAGCTATGGCTACACCTTC. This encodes CASSQVGSYGYTF.